The sample holds a few counts of the clone carrying this T cell receptor (beta chain). Its target is not known. The data originate from a study of T-cell memory formation after mild COVID-19. Findings and caveats of the study: Contracting CD4+ clones lay largely in CM and EM, with CD8+ ones residing in EMRA.

TCRdb reprocessed the 5' RACE reads with MiXCR, giving one entry per CDR3 protein. Among approximately 480,000 distinct CDR3 sequences listed, over 15% were seen once. The germline V gene encodes CDR1 SGHRS and CDR2 YFSETQ. This CDR3 has 15 residues. Germline trimming cut 0 bases from V and 7 bases from J; bases unmatched to any gene: 5. This receptor was identified in an adult woman who had mild COVID-19 (a few samples of this study predate the infection). Cell type and time point are not known. The sequenced sample was PBMCs or a T cell subset sorted from them (not recorded which). The chain carries TRBV5-1 and TRBJ1-2; 11 positions match TRBD1. CDR3 DNA sequence: TGCGCCAGCAGCTTGGACGGACAGGGGGCGTTTGGCTACACCTTC. Protein: CASSLDGQGAFGYTF.